This TCR beta chain appears in the sequencing data of a study of T cells in Graves' hyperthyroidism and ophthalmopathy. This clonotype was detected ten times or more. Antigen unknown. The CDR3 covers 14 residues. V lost 5 bases to trimming and J lost 3 bases, with 13 bases between them. Germline CDR1 is SGHAT and CDR2 is FQNNGV. The source material, RNA transcripts, was used to amplify TCR beta CDR3 regions. A first-round RT-PCR of the TCR CDR3 used the HTBI primer set. MiXCR was run by TCRdb on the multiplex PCR reads, yielding one entry per CDR3 protein. Among 370,000 or so distinct CDR3 sequences listed, about 13% were seen once. Study results and limitations: Expanded thyroid clonotypes (above 0.001) were mostly also found in blood.

The J gene is TRBJ2-5, the V gene TRBV11-2; D might be TRBD1 or TRBD2, each matching 5 bases. The origin of this receptor is a man in his thirties or forties with Graves' hyperthyroidism that later progressed to Graves' ophthalmopathy. Sequenced: blood. The CDR3 loop is CASSRTGTEETQYF. The DNA of the CDR3 is TGTGCCAGCAGCAGAACCGGGACGGAAGAGACCCAGTACTTC.